The T cell receptor beta chain described here comes from a study of T-cell memory formation after mild COVID-19. V was cut by 6 bases and J by 4 bases, with 18 bases left in between. CDR3 length equals 15 residues. Germline V gene lookup returns CDR1 MNHEY and CDR2 SVGAGI. MiXCR, run by TCRdb on the 5' RACE reads, gives a single entry per CDR3 protein. Here the sample spans a few hundred thousand distinct CDR3 sequences, around a sixth being singletons. The sequenced sample consisted of PBMCs or a T cell subset sorted from them (not recorded which). The receptor's source is a man between 18 and 35 years old who had mild COVID-19 (a few samples of this study predate the infection). Cell type and time point are not known. V gene TRBV6-5 combines with J gene TRBJ1-2, with a tentative D call TRBD1 (5 bases). The CDR3 loop is CASRPGTSGSYGYTF. In nucleotides, the CDR3 is TGTGCCAGCAGACCTGGGACCTCCGGGAGCTATGGCTACACCTTC.